One T cell receptor beta chain is described in this entry. Antigen: not known. This entry comes from a study of cytomegalovirus exposure and HLA in healthy donors. Overall study results and limits: The study put roughly 160 TCR beta chains on its list as cytomegalovirus-associated. In vitro, a few CMV-associated chains proved specific for CMV antigens.

PCR amplification relied on 60 Vbeta primers (plus 13 Jbeta primers). Sequencing used immunoSEQ multiplex PCR; TCRdb keeps in-frame clones, though not all of them. The sample lists around 95,000 clones; about 74% were seen once. Germline CDR1 LNHDA, CDR2 SQIVND (reference sequence). V dropped 3 bases and J dropped 0 bases, with 11 bases sitting between them. The CDR3 spans 15 residues. Material for sequencing was PBMCs. This receptor was identified in a male donor in good health and CMV-seronegative. The chain employs TRBV19 and TRBJ1-1; unclear D gene. CDR3 in DNA: TGTGCCAGTAGTATCCAGCGAACCATGAACACTGAAGCTTTCTTT. This codes for CASSIQRTMNTEAFF.